This T cell receptor (beta chain) is drawn from a study of spatial heterogeneity in lung cancer. Study background: Across the raw uncorrected reads, a unique TCR and UMI combination was observed, on average, more than ten times.

This clonotype showed up many times. Its antigen remains unknown. Trimming cost V 4 bases and J 1 base; bases outside gene matches: 7. Per germline, CDR1 MDHEN and CDR2 SYDVKM. The CDR3 has 16 residues. Via MiXCR, TCRdb re-called the 5' RACE reads, giving one row per CDR3 protein. The data show 4,000 to 6,500 distinct CDR3 sequences, with less than 15% seen just once and roughly 52% held by the top ten. Study-wide results and caveats: In tumors, expanded intratumoral alpha and beta TCR counts tracked mutation counts. Estimated TCR-seq coverage of tumor T cells was only approximately 7% for alpha chains. For beta chains, the corresponding estimate was 12% to 15%.

Time point of the sample: sample taken at primary tumor resection. Unsorted whole RNA from tumor, nontumor lung or frozen PBMC underwent sequencing. The origin of this receptor is a male donor with early-stage non-small cell lung cancer. The specimen was lung tumor tissue, collected at surgery. The chain has TRBV28 and TRBJ2-3; 8 positions match TRBD1. DNA for the CDR3: TGTGCCAGCAGTTCCGGGACAGGTTTAGGCACAGATACGCAGTATTTT. Translation: CASSSGTGLGTDTQYF.